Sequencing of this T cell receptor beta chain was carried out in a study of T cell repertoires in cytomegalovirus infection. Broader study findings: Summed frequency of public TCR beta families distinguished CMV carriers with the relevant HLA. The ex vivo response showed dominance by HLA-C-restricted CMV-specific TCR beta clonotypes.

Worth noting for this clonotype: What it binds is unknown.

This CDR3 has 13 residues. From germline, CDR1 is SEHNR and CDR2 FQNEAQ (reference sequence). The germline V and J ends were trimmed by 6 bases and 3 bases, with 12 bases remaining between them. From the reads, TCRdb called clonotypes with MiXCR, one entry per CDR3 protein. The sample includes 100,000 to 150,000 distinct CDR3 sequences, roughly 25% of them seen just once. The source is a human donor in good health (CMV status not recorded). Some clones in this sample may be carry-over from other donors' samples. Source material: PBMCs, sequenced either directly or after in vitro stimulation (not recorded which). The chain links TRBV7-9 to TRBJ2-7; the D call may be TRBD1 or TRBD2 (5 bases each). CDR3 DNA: TGTGCCAGCAGAAGAGGGGCCGGCTACGAGCAGTACTTC. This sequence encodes CASRRGAGYEQYF.